This TCR beta chain was sequenced in a study of blood T cells in healthy people across ages. Using a J-beta primer mix together with a sample-barcoded 5' primer, a second PCR was run for about 7 to 12 cycles. Each sample provided no less than 3 million CDR3-containing paired-end reads. TCRdb re-derived calls from the 5' RACE reads in MiXCR, one entry per CDR3 protein. Of roughly 930,000 distinct CDR3 sequences in the sample, around 48% were seen once. This clonotype was detected once. Germline V CDR1 and CDR2: SGHAT, FQNNGV. V gave up 3 bases and J gave up 2 bases, with 9 bases separating them. The CDR3 is 14 residues long.

The clonotype originates from a man aged 25 to 45 in good health. The sequenced sample consisted of blood. The chain is built from TRBV11-2 and TRBJ2-3; D is ambiguous. CDR3 coding DNA: TGTGCCAGCAGCTTCACACACACCACAGATACGCAGTATTTT. The encoded protein is CASSFTHTTDTQYF.